The clone carrying this T cell receptor beta chain was picked up a small number of times. Its antigen is still unknown. The V gene's germline CDR1 is DFQATT and CDR2 SNEGSKA (reference sequence). Trimming left V 7 bases short and J 0 bases short, with 14 bases between. The CDR3 runs 14 residues. This entry belongs to a study of response to subunit inactivated influenza vaccine. MiXCR was run by TCRdb on the RT-PCR reads, yielding one entry per CDR3 protein. The table shows around 580,000 distinct CDR3 sequences, with 12% occurring only once. General study points: The study's authors posited that every seasonal influenza vaccination enlists few new T cells.

The genes are TRBV20-1 and TRBJ2-3; D is perhaps TRBD1 (5 bases). This sample comprised PBMCs from blood, obtained on the day of vaccination. The TCR originated in a man in his fifties who received an inactivated influenza vaccine. The CDR3: CSGNQGASTDTQYF. DNA of the CDR3: TGCAGTGGGAATCAGGGCGCTAGCACAGATACGCAGTATTTT.